The present TCR beta chain was sequenced within a study of blood T cell repertoires in COVID-19. Study context: T cells, B-cell-depleted T cells, or PBMCs supplied cDNA or gDNA.

The CDR3 loop spans 14 amino acids. Germline CDR1 and CDR2: MGHDK and SYGVNS. Trimming shortened V by 5 bases and J by 4 bases, and 14 bases separated the two germline ends. The assay was immunoSEQ multiplex PCR, and TCRdb's table has in-frame clones only and misses some. Of around 260,000 clones in the sample, around nine tenths were seen once. The sequence was collected from a woman aged 55-70 years with COVID-19, enrolled during active disease. The chain has TRBV25-1 and TRBJ1-1, with D perhaps matching TRBD1 (5 bases). The specimen sequenced was peripheral blood. As DNA, the CDR3 is TGTGCCAGCAGTAAGAGGGAGGGGTTCACTGAAGCTTTCTTT. Translation gives CASSKREGFTEAFF.